The 4 T cell receptor beta chains below were found in one sample sequenced in a study of siplizumab effects on memory and regulatory T cells. Generated by immunoSEQ multiplex PCR, the TCRdb table keeps only in-frame clones and is missing some. The table lists 100,000 or so clones, 94% of them singletons. What was sequenced was Tregs sorted from blood. These TCRs come from a human donor in good health.

The genes are TRBV6-5 and TRBJ2-2; 10 bases map to TRBD1. Looked up from germline, CDR1 is MNHEY and CDR2 is SVGAGI. V lost 10 bases and J lost 8; bases outside the gene matches: 10. This CDR3 is 14 amino acids long. The CDR3 sequence is CATKPGQGWGELFF. The CDR3 bases are TGTGCCACAAAACCGGGACAGGGGTGGGGGGAGCTGTTTTTT.

CDR3 sequence (DNA): TGTGCCAGTGAGAGTTGGACAGGGGGGACCCAGTACTTC. Its protein product is CASESWTGGTQYF. This sequence joins TRBV19 and TRBJ2-5, with 10 bases matching TRBD1. The ends lost 8 bases at V and 7 bases at J; junction bases unmatched: 7. The CDR3 contains 13 residues. Germline CDR1 LNHDA, CDR2 SQIVND (reference sequence).

The chain combines TRBV7-8 with TRBJ1-4; D is perhaps TRBD1 (6 bases). CDR3 length: 15 amino acids. With 5 bases removed from V and 7 bases from J, the gap between germline ends came to 17 bases. Germline V gene sequence: CDR1 SGHVS, CDR2 FQNEAQ. CDR3 amino acids: CASSSLTGVGEKLFF. CDR3 coding DNA: TGTGCCAGCAGCAGTCTGACAGGCGTGGGTGAAAAACTGTTTTTT.

The chain carries TRBV28 and TRBJ2-7; the match to TRBD1 covers 7 bases. Germline-derived CDR1 and CDR2 are MDHEN and SYDVKM. The CDR3 has 17 amino acids. Unmatched junction bases numbered 11, after V lost 1 base and J lost 2 bases. CDR3 sequence (DNA): TGTGCCAGCAGTTTATCGACAGGGCGTACCAACCCCTACGAGCAGTACTTC. Protein: CASSLSTGRTNPYEQYF.